A selection of T cell receptor beta chains follows, all from one sample in a study of blood T cell repertoires in COVID-19. Clones were read by immunoSEQ multiplex PCR, and TCRdb kept only the in-frame ones, dropping some. The sample lists about 220,000 clones, 80% to 90% occurring once. Sequenced: PBMCs or T cells enriched from blood (not recorded which). The receptors were gathered from a woman between 18 and 29 years old in a cohort exposed to, infected with or recovered from COVID-19 (not recorded which). CDR3s include the opening cysteine and the closing phenylalanine or tryptophan. A D gene is named only where the DNA matches it firmly. Only part of the rows carry a size: once, few, many, or a class if the clone is expanded.

V,J,size,D,CDR3,DNA
TRBV3-1/TRBV3-2,TRBJ1-1,NA,TRBD1,CASSPSTGGEAFF,TGTGCCAGCAGCCCCTCGACAGGGGGTGAAGCTTTCTTT
TRBV27,TRBJ1-2,NA,NA,CASSPAIGDYGYTF,TGTGCCAGCAGCCCCGCTATCGGGGACTATGGCTACACCTTC
TRBV24-1,TRBJ2-5,NA,TRBD2,CATSDGFGLAGETQYF,TGTGCCACCAGTGATGGCTTTGGGCTAGCGGGAGAGACCCAGTACTTC
TRBV28,TRBJ1-2,once,NA,CASSLADSGYTF,TGTGCCAGCAGTTTAGCCGACTCTGGCTACACCTTC
TRBV6-2/TRBV6-3,TRBJ1-5,NA,TRBD1,CASSRNPTGVSQPQHF,TGTGCCAGCAGTAGGAACCCGACAGGGGTGAGTCAGCCCCAGCATTTT
TRBV7-3,TRBJ2-1,NA,TRBD2,CASSLEPGLGGEQFF,TGTGCCAGCAGCTTAGAGCCGGGACTAGGTGGCGAGCAGTTCTTC
TRBV7-9,TRBJ2-7,NA,TRBD1,CASSRGTGPYEQYF,TGTGCCAGCAGCCGCGGGACAGGTCCCTACGAGCAGTACTTC
TRBV2,TRBJ2-5,few,NA,CASSEGQSPYF,TGTGCCAGCAGCGAAGGACAGTCACCTTACTTC
TRBV5-6,TRBJ2-7,NA,TRBD1,CASSPGQGNSYEQYF,TGTGCCAGCAGCCCGGGACAGGGGAACTCCTACGAGCAGTACTTC
TRBV11-3,TRBJ1-1,NA,NA,CASSRTGRDTEAFF,TGTGCCAGCAGCCGCACAGGGCGGGACACTGAAGCTTTCTTT
TRBV29-1,TRBJ1-2,NA,NA,CSVEADIPSYGYTF,TGCAGCGTTGAAGCGGACATCCCGTCCTATGGCTACACCTTC
TRBV7-3,TRBJ2-7,once,TRBD1,CASSLDRGSSYEQYF,TGTGCCAGCAGCTTAGACAGGGGAAGCTCCTACGAGCAGTACTTC
TRBV28,TRBJ1-2,once,NA,CASTRGSLDGYTF,TGTGCCAGCACTCGGGGGAGTTTGGATGGCTACACCTTC
TRBV5-1,TRBJ1-1,NA,NA,CASSLARTANTEAFF,TGCGCCAGCAGCTTGGCCAGGACAGCGAACACTGAAGCTTTCTTT
TRBV2,TRBJ2-2,NA,NA,CASSQDTGELFF,TGTGCCAGCAGCCAGGACACCGGGGAGCTGTTTTTT
TRBV2,TRBJ1-5,NA,NA,CASSAMREAQPQHF,TGTGCCAGCAGCGCCATGAGGGAAGCGCAGCCCCAGCATTTT
TRBV5-6,TRBJ2-1,NA,TRBD1,CASSAYGQGRNYNEQFF,TGTGCCAGCAGCGCATATGGACAGGGGAGGAACTACAATGAGCAGTTCTTC
TRBV20-1,TRBJ2-1,once,TRBD2,CSASSSGSYNEQFF,TGCAGTGCTAGTTCTAGCGGGAGCTACAATGAGCAGTTCTTC
TRBV3-1/TRBV3-2,TRBJ2-7,NA,TRBD1,CASSQKIRTGLLSSYEQYF,TGTGCCAGCAGCCAAAAGATCCGGACAGGCCTTTTGAGCTCCTACGAGCAGTACTTC
TRBV15,TRBJ2-7,NA,TRBD2,CATLASGSHEQYF,TGTGCCACCCTTGCCAGCGGGAGTCACGAGCAGTACTTC
TRBV7-7,TRBJ2-7,NA,TRBD1,CASSLGQGAFYEQYF,TGTGCTAGCAGCTTAGGGCAGGGGGCCTTCTACGAGCAGTACTTC
TRBV6-6,TRBJ1-6,NA,NA,CASSFPAGIRDSPLHF,TGTGCCAGCAGTTTCCCTGCCGGGATCCGTGATTCACCCCTCCACTTT
TRBV28,TRBJ2-1,NA,NA,CASSSYQGNEQFF,TGTGCCAGCAGTTCTTACCAGGGGAATGAGCAGTTCTTC
TRBV5-1,TRBJ2-1,NA,TRBD1,CASKDRGLGWDEQFF,TGCGCCAGCAAAGACAGGGGGCTGGGGTGGGATGAGCAGTTCTTC
TRBV7-3,TRBJ2-3,once,NA,CASSSWGGADTQYF,TGTGCCAGCAGCTCGTGGGGGGGCGCCGATACGCAGTATTTT
TRBV7-8,TRBJ2-3,NA,TRBD2,CASSPRVAGGTDTQYF,TGTGCCAGCAGCCCCAGGGTAGCGGGAGGCACAGATACGCAGTATTTT
TRBV7-9,TRBJ2-1,NA,TRBD1,CASSLQTGSANEQFF,TGTGCCAGCAGCCTCCAGACAGGGTCGGCCAATGAGCAGTTCTTC
TRBV7-9,TRBJ1-4,NA,TRBD1,CASSVGTGGSPTNEKLFF,TGTGCCAGCAGCGTAGGGACAGGGGGTTCCCCAACTAATGAAAAACTGTTTTTT
TRBV5-5,TRBJ2-5,NA,TRBD1,CASSLSLDRVKTQYF,TGTGCCAGCAGCTTGAGCCTCGACAGGGTAAAGACCCAGTACTTC
TRBV5-1,TRBJ1-4,NA,TRBD1,CASSGGQGATNEKLFF,TGCGCCAGCAGCGGGGGACAGGGGGCCACTAATGAAAAACTGTTTTTT
TRBV13,TRBJ1-2,NA,NA,CASSLGAGWKGYGYTF,TGTGCCAGCAGCTTAGGTGCAGGGTGGAAAGGGTATGGCTACACCTTC
TRBV7-9,TRBJ2-3,NA,NA,CASSSKLGPDTSPDTQYF,TGTGCCAGCAGCTCAAAATTAGGGCCGGACACTAGCCCAGATACGCAGTATTTT
TRBV5-6,TRBJ2-1,once,TRBD1,CASSLGGTGWNEQFF,TGTGCCAGCAGCTTGGGGGGGACAGGGTGGAATGAGCAGTTCTTC
TRBV10-2,TRBJ2-1,NA,NA,CASSEFRGAYNEQFF,TGCGCCAGCAGTGAGTTCCGGGGTGCCTACAATGAGCAGTTCTTC
TRBV4-2,TRBJ2-5,NA,NA,CASSRGEQETQYF,TGTGCCAGCAGCCGGGGCGAACAAGAGACCCAGTACTTC
TRBV24-1,TRBJ2-1,NA,TRBD2,CATSDAEAKLAGRKQFF,TGTGCCACCAGTGATGCCGAAGCGAAACTAGCGGGAAGGAAGCAGTTCTTC
TRBV6-2/TRBV6-3,TRBJ1-5,NA,TRBD1,CASSYSAGTGGQPQHF,TGTGCCAGCAGTTACTCCGCCGGGACAGGGGGTCAGCCCCAGCATTTT
TRBV11-3,TRBJ1-3,NA,TRBD1,CASSPWTGPASGNTIYF,TGTGCCAGCAGCCCTTGGACAGGGCCAGCCTCTGGAAACACCATATATTTT
TRBV19,TRBJ2-1,once,NA,CASSINRDYNEQFF,TGTGCCAGTAGTATCAACAGAGACTACAATGAGCAGTTCTTC
TRBV3-1/TRBV3-2,TRBJ1-2,NA,TRBD1,CASSQDRGQGGGYTF,TGTGCCAGCAGCCAAGATAGGGGACAGGGAGGGGGCTACACCTTC
TRBV6-5,TRBJ1-1,NA,NA,CASSYWAGNTEAFF,TGTGCCAGCAGTTACTGGGCGGGGAACACTGAAGCTTTCTTT
TRBV2,TRBJ1-6,NA,NA,CASSDYSYNSPLHF,TGTGCCAGCAGTGATTACTCCTATAATTCACCCCTCCACTTT
TRBV28,TRBJ1-4,NA,NA,CASSLVGLSEKLFF,TGTGCCAGCAGTTTAGTCGGGTTGAGTGAAAAACTGTTTTTT
TRBV4-1,TRBJ2-1,NA,NA,CASSLPDTNNEQFF,TGCGCCAGCAGCCTCCCGGACACTAACAATGAGCAGTTCTTC
TRBV5-5,TRBJ1-1,NA,NA,CASSPQGSLAEAFF,TGTGCCAGCAGTCCCCAGGGGAGTTTGGCTGAAGCTTTCTTT
TRBV19,TRBJ2-1,NA,TRBD1,CASSPTGISYNEQFF,TGTGCCAGCTCACCGACAGGGATCTCCTACAATGAGCAGTTCTTC
TRBV4-1,TRBJ1-2,NA,TRBD1,CASSQNRGEDGYTF,TGCGCCAGCAGCCAAAACAGGGGCGAGGATGGCTACACCTTC
TRBV9,TRBJ1-2,once,NA,CASSVARLNYGYTF,TGTGCCAGCAGCGTAGCCAGGCTCAACTATGGCTACACCTTC
TRBV7-3,TRBJ2-3,NA,TRBD2,CASSALAVLADTQYF,TGTGCCAGCAGCGCTCTAGCGGTCCTCGCAGATACGCAGTATTTT
TRBV3-1/TRBV3-2,TRBJ2-3,NA,TRBD2,CASSQPGLAGLSTDTQYF,TGTGCCAGCAGCCAGCCGGGACTAGCGGGGTTAAGCACAGATACGCAGTATTTT
TRBV15,TRBJ2-5,once,TRBD1,CATSRLGQLQETQYF,TGTGCCACCAGCAGGCTGGGACAGCTCCAAGAGACCCAGTACTTC
TRBV7-3,TRBJ1-1,NA,NA,CASSLSGSRNTEAFF,TGTGCCAGCAGCTTATCAGGGTCGCGGAACACTGAAGCTTTCTTT